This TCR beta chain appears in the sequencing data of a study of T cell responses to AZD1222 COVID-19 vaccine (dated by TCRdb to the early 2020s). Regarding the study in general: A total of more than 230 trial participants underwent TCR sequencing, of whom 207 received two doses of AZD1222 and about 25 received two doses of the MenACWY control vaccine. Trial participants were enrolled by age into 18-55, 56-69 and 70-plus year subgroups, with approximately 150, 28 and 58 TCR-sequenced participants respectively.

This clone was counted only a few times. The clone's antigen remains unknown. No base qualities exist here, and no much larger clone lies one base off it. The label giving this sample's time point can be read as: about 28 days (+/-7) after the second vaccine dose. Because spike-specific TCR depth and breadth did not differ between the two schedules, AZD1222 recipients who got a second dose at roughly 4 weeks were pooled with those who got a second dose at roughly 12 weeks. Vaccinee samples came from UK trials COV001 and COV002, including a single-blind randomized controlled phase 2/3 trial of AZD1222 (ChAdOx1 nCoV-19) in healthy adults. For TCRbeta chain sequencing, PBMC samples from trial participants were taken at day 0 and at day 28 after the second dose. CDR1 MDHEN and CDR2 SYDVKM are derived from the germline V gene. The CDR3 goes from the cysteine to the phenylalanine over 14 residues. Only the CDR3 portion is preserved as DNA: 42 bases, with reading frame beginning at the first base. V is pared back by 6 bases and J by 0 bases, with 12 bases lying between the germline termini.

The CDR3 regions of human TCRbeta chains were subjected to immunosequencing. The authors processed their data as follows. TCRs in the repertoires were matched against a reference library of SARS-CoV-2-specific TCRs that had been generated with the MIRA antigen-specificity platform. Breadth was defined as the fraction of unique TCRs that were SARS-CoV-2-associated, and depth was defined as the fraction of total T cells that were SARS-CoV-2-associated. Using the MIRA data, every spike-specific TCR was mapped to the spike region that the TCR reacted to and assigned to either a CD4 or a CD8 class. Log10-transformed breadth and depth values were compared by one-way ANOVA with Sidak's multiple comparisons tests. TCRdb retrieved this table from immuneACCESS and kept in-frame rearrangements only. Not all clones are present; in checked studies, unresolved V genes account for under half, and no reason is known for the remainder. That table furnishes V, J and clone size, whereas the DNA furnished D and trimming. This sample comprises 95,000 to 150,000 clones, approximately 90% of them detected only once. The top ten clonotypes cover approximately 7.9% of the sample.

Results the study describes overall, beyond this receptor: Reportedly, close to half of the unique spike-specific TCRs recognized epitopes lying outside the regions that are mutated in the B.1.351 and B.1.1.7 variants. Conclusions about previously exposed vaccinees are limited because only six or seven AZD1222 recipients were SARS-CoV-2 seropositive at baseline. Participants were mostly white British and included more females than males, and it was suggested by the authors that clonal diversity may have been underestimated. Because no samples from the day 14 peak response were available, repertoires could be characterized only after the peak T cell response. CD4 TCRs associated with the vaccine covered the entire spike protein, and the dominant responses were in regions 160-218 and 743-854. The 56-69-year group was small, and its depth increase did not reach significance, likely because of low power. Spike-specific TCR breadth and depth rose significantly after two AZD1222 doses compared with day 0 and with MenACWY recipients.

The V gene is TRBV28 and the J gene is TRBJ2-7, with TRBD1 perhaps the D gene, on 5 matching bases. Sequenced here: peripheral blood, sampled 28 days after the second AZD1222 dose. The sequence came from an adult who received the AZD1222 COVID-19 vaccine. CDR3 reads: CASRDQGSSYEQYF. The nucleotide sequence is TGTGCCAGCAGGGATCAGGGAAGCTCCTACGAGCAGTACTTC.